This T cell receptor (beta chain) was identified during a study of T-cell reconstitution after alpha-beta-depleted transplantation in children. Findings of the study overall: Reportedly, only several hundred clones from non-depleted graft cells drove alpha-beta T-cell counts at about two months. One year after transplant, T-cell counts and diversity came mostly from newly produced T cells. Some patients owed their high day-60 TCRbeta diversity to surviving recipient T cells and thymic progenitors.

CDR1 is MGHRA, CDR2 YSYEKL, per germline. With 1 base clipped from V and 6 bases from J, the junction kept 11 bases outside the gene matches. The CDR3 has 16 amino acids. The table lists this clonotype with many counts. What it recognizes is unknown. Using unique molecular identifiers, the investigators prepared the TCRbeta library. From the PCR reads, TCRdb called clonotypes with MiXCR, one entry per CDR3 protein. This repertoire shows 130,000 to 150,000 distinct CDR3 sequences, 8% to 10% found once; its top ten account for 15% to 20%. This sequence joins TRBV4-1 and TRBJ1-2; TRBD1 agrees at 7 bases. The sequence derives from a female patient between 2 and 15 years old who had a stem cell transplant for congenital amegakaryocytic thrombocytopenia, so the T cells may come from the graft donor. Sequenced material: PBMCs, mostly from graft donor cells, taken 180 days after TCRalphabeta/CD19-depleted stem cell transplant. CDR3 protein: CASSQVWGQRGHGYTF. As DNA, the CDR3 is TGCGCCAGCAGCCAAGTATGGGGACAGAGAGGCCATGGCTACACCTTC.